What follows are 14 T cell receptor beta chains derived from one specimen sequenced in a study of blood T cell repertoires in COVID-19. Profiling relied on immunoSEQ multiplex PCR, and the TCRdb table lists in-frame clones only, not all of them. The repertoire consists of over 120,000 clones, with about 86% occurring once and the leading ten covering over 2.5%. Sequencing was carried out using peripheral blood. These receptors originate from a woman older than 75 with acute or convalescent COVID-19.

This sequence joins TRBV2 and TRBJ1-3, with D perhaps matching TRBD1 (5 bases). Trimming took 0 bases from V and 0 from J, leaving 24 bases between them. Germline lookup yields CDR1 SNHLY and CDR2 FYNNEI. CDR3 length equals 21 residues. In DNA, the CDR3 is TGTGCCAGCAGTGAAGCGCTACAGGAAGTTCTTTTTCACCGCTCTGGAAACACCATATATTTT. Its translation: CASSEALQEVLFHRSGNTIYF.

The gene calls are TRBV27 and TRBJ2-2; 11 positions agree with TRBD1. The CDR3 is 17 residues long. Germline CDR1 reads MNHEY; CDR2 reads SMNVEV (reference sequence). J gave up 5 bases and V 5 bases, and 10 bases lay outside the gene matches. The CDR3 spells CASSTRPGTGGTGELFF. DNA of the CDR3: TGTGCCAGCAGTACCCGACCTGGGACAGGGGGAACCGGGGAGCTGTTTTTT.

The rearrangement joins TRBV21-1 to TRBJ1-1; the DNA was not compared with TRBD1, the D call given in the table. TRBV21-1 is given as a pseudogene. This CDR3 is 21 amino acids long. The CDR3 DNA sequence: TGTGCCAGCAGCAAAGCGCTTGTGACCCCGGCGCAGGGGGCTATGAACACTGAAGCTTTCTTT. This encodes CASSKALVTPAQGAMNTEAFF.

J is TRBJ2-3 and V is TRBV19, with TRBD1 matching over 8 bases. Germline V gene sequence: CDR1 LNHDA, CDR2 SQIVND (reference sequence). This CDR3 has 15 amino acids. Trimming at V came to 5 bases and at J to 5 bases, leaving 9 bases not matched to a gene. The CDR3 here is CASSVGTGFRDTQYF. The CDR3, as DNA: TGTGCCAGTAGTGTAGGGACAGGATTTCGAGATACGCAGTATTTT.

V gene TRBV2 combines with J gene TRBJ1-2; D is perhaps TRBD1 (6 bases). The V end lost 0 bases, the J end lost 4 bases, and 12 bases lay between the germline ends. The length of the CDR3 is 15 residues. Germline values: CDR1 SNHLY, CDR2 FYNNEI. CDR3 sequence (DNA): TGTGCCAGCAGTGAAGCGACAGGCTTTAGCTATGGCTACACCTTC. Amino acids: CASSEATGFSYGYTF.

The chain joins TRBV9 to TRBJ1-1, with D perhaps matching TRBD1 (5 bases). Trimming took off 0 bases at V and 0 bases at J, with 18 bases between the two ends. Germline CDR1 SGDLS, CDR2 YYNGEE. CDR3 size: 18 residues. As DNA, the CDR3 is TGTGCCAGCAGCGTAGCAGGTTCAGGGAGGGGTATGAACACTGAAGCTTTCTTT. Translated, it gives CASSVAGSGRGMNTEAFF.

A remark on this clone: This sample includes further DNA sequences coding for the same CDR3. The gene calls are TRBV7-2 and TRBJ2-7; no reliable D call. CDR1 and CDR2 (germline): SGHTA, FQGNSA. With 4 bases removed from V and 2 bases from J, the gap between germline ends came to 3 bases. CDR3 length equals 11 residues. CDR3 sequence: CASSSTYEQYF. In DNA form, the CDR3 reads TGTGCCAGCAGCTCAACCTACGAGCAGTACTTC.

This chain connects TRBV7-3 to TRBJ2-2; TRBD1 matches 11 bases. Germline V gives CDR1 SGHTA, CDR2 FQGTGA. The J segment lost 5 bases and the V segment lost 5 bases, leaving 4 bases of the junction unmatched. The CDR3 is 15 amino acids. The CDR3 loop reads CASSTDRGRTGELFF. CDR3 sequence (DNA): TGTGCCAGCAGCACGGACAGGGGGCGGACCGGGGAGCTGTTTTTT.

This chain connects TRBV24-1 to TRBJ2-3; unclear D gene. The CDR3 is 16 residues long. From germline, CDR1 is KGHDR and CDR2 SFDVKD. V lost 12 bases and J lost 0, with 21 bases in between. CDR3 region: CAPNAQRRDSTDTQYF. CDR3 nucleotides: TGTGCCCCGAACGCACAGAGACGAGATAGCACAGATACGCAGTATTTT.

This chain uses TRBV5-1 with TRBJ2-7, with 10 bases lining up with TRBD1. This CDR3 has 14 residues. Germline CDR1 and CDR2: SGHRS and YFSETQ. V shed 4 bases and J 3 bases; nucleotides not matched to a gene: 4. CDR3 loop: CASSRWDRGYEQYF. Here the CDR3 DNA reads TGCGCCAGCAGCAGGTGGGACAGGGGCTACGAGCAGTACTTC.

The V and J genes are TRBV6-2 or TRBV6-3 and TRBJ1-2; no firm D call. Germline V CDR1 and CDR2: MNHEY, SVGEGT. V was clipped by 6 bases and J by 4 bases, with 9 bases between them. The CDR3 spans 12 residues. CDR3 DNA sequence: TGTGCCAGCAGCACAGTTCTCTATGGCTACACCTTC. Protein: CASSTVLYGYTF.

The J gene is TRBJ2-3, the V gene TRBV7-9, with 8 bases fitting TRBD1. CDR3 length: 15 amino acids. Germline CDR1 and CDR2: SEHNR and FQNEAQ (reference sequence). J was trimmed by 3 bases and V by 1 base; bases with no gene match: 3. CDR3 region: CASSLGTGFTDTQYF. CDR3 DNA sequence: TGTGCCAGCAGCTTAGGGACAGGGTTTACAGATACGCAGTATTTT.

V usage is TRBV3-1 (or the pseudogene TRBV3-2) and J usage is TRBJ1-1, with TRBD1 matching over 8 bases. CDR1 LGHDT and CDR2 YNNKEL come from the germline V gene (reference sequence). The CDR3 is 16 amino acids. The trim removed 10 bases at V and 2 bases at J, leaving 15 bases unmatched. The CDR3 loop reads CATSRSPGQVNTEAFF. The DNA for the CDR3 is TGTGCCACCTCGCGCTCTCCGGGACAGGTAAACACTGAAGCTTTCTTT.

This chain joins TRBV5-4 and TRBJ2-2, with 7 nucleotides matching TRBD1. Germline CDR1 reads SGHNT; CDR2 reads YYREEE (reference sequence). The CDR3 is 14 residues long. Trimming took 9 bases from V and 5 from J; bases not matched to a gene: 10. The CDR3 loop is CAIFRQGLTGELFF. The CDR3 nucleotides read TGTGCCATCTTTCGACAGGGCCTAACCGGGGAGCTGTTTTTT.